These 15 T cell receptor beta chains came from one sample sequenced in a study of T cells in Graves' hyperthyroidism and ophthalmopathy. Regions amplified from RNA transcripts were the TCR beta CDR3 regions. First-round RT-PCR of the TCR CDR3 relied on the HTBI primer set. TCRdb analysed the multiplex PCR reads with MiXCR anew, one entry per CDR3 protein. Of some 490,000 distinct CDR3 sequences in the sample, around a fifth were seen once. Sample: blood. These receptors were taken from a woman in her sixties or seventies with Graves' ophthalmopathy.

This clonotype occurred once. V is TRBV20-1 and J is TRBJ2-1; maybe TRBD1 (7 bases). Trimming removed 0 bases at V and 5 bases at J, with 17 bases between. There are 16 residues in the CDR3. CDR1 DFQATT and CDR2 SNEGSKA come from the germline V gene (reference sequence). The CDR3 loop reads CSARDQGGRGHNEQFF. DNA for the CDR3: TGCAGTGCTAGAGATCAGGGGGGCCGGGGACACAATGAGCAGTTCTTC.

The genes are TRBV5-5 and TRBJ2-1, with TRBD2 matching 13 bases. The CDR3 is 15 residues long. The junction had 5 bases not matched to a gene; V was cut back by 2 bases and J by 9 bases. CDR1 is SGHKS and CDR2 is YYEKEE in the germline V gene (reference sequence). The CDR3 loop reads CASSFGLAGVVEQFF. The CDR3 DNA reads as TGTGCCAGCAGCTTCGGACTAGCGGGAGTAGTTGAGCAGTTCTTC.

This clonotype appeared once. The chain recombines TRBV6-2 or TRBV6-3 with TRBJ2-1, with D uncertain. V was shortened by 0 bases and J by 4 bases, with 7 bases between the two germline ends. Germline V CDR1 and CDR2: MNHEY, SVGEGT. This CDR3 has 14 amino acids. The CDR3 DNA is TGTGCCAGCAGTTACTCGAGAGAATACAATGAGCAGTTCTTC. Translation gives CASSYSREYNEQFF.

This clonotype was found many times. The chain has TRBV20-1 and TRBJ1-1; no clear D gene. Trimming took 0 bases from V and 1 from J, leaving 9 bases between them. This CDR3 is built from 14 residues. CDR1 is DFQATT, CDR2 SNEGSKA, per germline (reference sequence). This CDR3 is CSARDVRGNTEAFF. The CDR3 bases are TGCAGTGCTAGAGATGTCCGGGGGAACACTGAAGCTTTCTTT.

The rearrangement uses TRBV6-1 and TRBJ2-3; D remains ambiguous. CDR3 length: 16 residues. Trimming removed 6 bases from V and 1 base from J, with 17 bases in between. Per the germline V gene, CDR1 is MNHNS and CDR2 is SASEGT. As DNA, the CDR3 is TGTGCCAGCAGCGTTGAACGCTGGGGTGGCACAGATACGCAGTATTTT. Its protein product is CASSVERWGGTDTQYF.

The chain employs TRBV10-1 and TRBJ2-4, with 7 bases identical to TRBD1. There are 16 residues in the CDR3. V shed 4 bases, J shed 0 bases, and the junction held 6 bases outside the gene matches. CDR1 is WNHNN and CDR2 is SYGVQD in the germline V gene (reference sequence). The CDR3 DNA sequence: TGCGCCAGCAGTGGACGGGACAGACTAGCCAAAAACATTCAGTACTTC. Its protein is CASSGRDRLAKNIQYF.

V and J are TRBV6-1 and TRBJ1-5, with D hard to call. The ends were cut back, 6 bases at V and 2 bases at J, with 14 bases in the middle. The CDR3 loop spans 15 amino acids. Germline loops: CDR1 MNHNS, CDR2 SASEGT. CDR3 region: CASSSAWSGNQPQHF. In DNA, the CDR3 is TGTGCCAGCAGCTCCGCCTGGAGCGGCAATCAGCCCCAGCATTTT.

The V call is TRBV29-1, the J call TRBJ2-7; D may be TRBD2 (5 bases). Germline V CDR1 and CDR2: SQVTM, ANQGSEA. V lost 0 bases and J lost 1, with 13 bases in between. The CDR3 consists of 15 residues. In DNA, the CDR3 is TGCAGCGTTGAAGATCTTCGAGGGTTTTCCTACGAGCAGTACTTC. This gives the protein CSVEDLRGFSYEQYF.

This clonotype has just one count. The chain has TRBV18 and TRBJ2-2; D is possibly TRBD1 or TRBD2 (5 bases each). The ends were cut back, 4 bases at V and 4 bases at J, with 16 bases in the middle. CDR1 is KGHSH and CDR2 is LQKENI in the germline V gene. The CDR3 spans 16 residues. CDR3 sequence: CASSRWDPAGTGELFF. CDR3 nucleotide sequence: TGTGCCAGCTCACGCTGGGACCCTGCTGGCACCGGGGAGCTGTTTTTT.

The genes are TRBV5-1 and TRBJ2-1; D gene ambiguous. The CDR3 spans 15 residues. Germline V gene data show CDR1 as SGHRS and CDR2 as YFSETQ. Deletions cut 6 bases from V and 0 bases from J, with 13 bases between. The chain's CDR3 is CASIPSEASYNEQFF. CDR3 DNA: TGCGCCAGCATCCCGTCTGAGGCCTCCTACAATGAGCAGTTCTTC.

Regarding this clonotype: A much larger clone differs from this one at a single base, so this may be a read error. The rearrangement joins TRBV29-1 to TRBJ2-1, with TRBD2 as a possible D gene (6 bases). The CDR3 is made up of 12 amino acids. V was shortened by 3 bases and J by 12 bases, with 15 bases between the two germline ends. Germline V gives CDR1 SQVTM, CDR2 ANQGSEA. The CDR3 DNA sequence: TGCAGCGTTGATGGAGGGCTGACTGGGCAGTTCTTC. Its translation is CSVDGGLTGQFF.

The genes are TRBV6-1 and TRBJ2-6, with D possibly matching TRBD2 (6 bases). Trimming removed 5 bases at V and 2 bases at J, with 10 bases between. CDR3 size: 15 residues. Germline assignment: CDR1 MNHNS and CDR2 SASEGT. The DNA of the CDR3 is TGTGCCAGCAGTACGGGGGAGGCTGGGGCCAACGTCCTGACTTTC. Amino acids: CASSTGEAGANVLTF.

This chain uses TRBV6-1 with TRBJ2-5; TRBD1 is a possible D gene (6 bases). This CDR3 is 17 amino acids long. Germline lookup yields CDR1 MNHNS and CDR2 SASEGT. V was shortened by 3 bases and J by 7 bases, with 24 bases between the two germline ends. The CDR3 loop reads CASSDPGTTTDRGTQYF. The CDR3 DNA sequence: TGTGCCAGCAGTGACCCTGGGACAACCACAGACCGAGGGACCCAGTACTTC.

The V call is TRBV7-2, the J call TRBJ2-7; 8 nucleotides agree with TRBD1. CDR3 length: 16 residues. The V gene end was trimmed by 4 bases and the J gene end by 7 bases; junction bases not matched to a gene: 15. The germline CDR1 and CDR2 sequences are SGHTA and FQGNSA. CDR3 sequence reads: CASSSDPASRGREQYF. In DNA, the CDR3 is TGTGCCAGCAGCTCAGACCCCGCGAGCAGGGGGCGAGAGCAGTACTTC.

This clonotype was seen more than once but under ten times. This chain links TRBV3-1 with TRBJ2-6; TRBD1 agrees at 9 bases. Germline loops: CDR1 LGHDT, CDR2 YNNKEL (reference sequence). This CDR3 is 16 amino acids long. V shed 6 bases and J 2 bases; nucleotides not matched to a gene: 5. DNA of the CDR3: TGTGCCAGCAGGTGGGGACAGGGCCCTGGGGCCAACGTCCTGACTTTC. This gives the protein CASRWGQGPGANVLTF.